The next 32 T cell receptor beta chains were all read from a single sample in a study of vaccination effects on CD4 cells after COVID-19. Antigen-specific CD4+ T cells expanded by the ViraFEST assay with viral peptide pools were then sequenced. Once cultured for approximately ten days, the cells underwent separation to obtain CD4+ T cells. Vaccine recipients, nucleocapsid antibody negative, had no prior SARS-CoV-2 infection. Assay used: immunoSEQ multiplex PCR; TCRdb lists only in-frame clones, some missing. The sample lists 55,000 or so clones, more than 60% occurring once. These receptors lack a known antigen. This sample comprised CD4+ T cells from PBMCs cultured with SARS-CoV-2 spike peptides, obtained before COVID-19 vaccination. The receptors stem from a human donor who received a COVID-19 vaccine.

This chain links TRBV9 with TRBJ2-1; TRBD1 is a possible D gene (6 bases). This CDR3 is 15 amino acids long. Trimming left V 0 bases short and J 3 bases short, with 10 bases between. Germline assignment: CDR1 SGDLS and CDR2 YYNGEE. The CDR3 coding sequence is TGTGCCAGCAGCGTAGCAGGGGCGGGCTACAATGAGCAGTTCTTC. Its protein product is CASSVAGAGYNEQFF.

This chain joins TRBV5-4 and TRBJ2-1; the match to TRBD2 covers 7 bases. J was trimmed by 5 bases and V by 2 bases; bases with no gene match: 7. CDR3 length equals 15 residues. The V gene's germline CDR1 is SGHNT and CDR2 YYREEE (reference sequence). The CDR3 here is CASSLSAGAHNEQFF. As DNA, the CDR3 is TGTGCCAGCAGCTTATCGGCGGGAGCTCACAATGAGCAGTTCTTC.

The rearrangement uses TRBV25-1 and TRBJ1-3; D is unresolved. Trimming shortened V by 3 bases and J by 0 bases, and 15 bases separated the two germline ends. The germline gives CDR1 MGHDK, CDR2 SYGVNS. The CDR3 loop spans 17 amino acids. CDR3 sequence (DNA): TGTGCCAGCAGTGAGTCGAGACACCGCCTCTCTGGAAACACCATATATTTT. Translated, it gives CASSESRHRLSGNTIYF.

CDR3 loop: CASTWGAEAFF. Here the CDR3 DNA reads TGTGCCAGCACCTGGGGGGCTGAAGCTTTCTTT. The chain joins TRBV6-5 to TRBJ1-1; maybe TRBD1 (5 bases). Germline assignment: CDR1 MNHEY and CDR2 SVGAGI. The CDR3 is made up of 11 amino acids. Between the trimmed V and J ends, which lost 7 bases and 6 bases, there was a span of 9 bases.

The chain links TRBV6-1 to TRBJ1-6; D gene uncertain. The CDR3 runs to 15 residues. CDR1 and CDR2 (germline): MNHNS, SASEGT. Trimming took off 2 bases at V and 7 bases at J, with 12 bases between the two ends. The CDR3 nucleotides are TGTGCCAGCAGTGAATTGGGAGGGAACAATTCACCCCTCCACTTT. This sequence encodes CASSELGGNNSPLHF.

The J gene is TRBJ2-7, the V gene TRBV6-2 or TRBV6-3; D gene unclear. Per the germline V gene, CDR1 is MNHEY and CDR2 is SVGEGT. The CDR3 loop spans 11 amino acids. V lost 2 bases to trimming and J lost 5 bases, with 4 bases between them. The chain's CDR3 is CASSYRNEQYF. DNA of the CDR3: TGTGCCAGCAGTTACCGGAACGAGCAGTACTTC.

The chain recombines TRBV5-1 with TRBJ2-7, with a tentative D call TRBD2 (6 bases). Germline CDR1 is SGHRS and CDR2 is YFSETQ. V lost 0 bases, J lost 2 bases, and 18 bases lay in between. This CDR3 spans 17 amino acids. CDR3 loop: CASSLGGGTPLAYEQYF. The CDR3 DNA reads TGCGCCAGCAGCTTGGGGGGCGGGACTCCACTCGCCTACGAGCAGTACTTC.

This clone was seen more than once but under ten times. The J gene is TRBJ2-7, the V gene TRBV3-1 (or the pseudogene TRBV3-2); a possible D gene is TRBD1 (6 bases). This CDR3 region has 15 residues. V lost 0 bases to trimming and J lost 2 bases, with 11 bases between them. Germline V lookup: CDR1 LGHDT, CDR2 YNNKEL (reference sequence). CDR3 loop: CASSQDLGATYEQYF. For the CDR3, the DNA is TGTGCCAGCAGCCAAGACCTGGGGGCGACCTACGAGCAGTACTTC.

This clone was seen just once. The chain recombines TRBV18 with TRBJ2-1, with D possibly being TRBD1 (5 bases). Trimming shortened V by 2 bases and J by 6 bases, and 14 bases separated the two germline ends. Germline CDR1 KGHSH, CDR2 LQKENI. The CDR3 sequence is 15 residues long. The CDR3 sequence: CASSPGVQETNEQFF. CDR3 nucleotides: TGTGCCAGCTCACCAGGGGTACAGGAGACCAATGAGCAGTTCTTC.

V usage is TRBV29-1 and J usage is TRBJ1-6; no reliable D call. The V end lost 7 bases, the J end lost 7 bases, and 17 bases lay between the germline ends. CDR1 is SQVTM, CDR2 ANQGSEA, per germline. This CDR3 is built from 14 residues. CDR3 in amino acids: CSAKFRERNSPLHF. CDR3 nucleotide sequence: TGCAGCGCCAAATTTCGGGAGCGGAATTCACCCCTCCACTTT.

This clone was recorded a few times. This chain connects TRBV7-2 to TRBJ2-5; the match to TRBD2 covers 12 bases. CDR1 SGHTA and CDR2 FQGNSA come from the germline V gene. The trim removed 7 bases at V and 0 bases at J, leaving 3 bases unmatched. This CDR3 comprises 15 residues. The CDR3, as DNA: TGTGCCAGCAAAGGACTAGCGGGATACCAAGAGACCCAGTACTTC. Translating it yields CASKGLAGYQETQYF.

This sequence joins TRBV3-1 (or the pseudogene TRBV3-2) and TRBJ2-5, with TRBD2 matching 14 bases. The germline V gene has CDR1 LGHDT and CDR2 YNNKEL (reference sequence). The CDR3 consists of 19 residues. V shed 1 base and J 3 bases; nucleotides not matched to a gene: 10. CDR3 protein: CASSQGRRGLAGVEETQYF. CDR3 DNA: TGTGCCAGCAGCCAAGGCAGGAGGGGACTAGCGGGAGTAGAAGAGACCCAGTACTTC.

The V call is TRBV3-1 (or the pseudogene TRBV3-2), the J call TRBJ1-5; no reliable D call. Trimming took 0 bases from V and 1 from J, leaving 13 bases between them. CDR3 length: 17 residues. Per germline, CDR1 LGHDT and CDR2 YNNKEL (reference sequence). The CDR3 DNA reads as TGTGCCAGCAGCCAAGATGGCCCCTTTTGCAGCAATCAGCCCCAGCATTTT. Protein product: CASSQDGPFCSNQPQHF.

CDR3 in amino acids: CASSQTWTSGGETQYF. Written as DNA, the CDR3 is TGTGCCAGCAGCCAAACATGGACTAGCGGGGGAGAGACCCAGTACTTC. The J gene is TRBJ2-5, the V gene TRBV4-2; 13 bases are a match to TRBD2. After removal of 2 bases from V and 4 bases from J, the junction contained 4 bases not matched to a gene. Germline CDR1 reads LGHNA; CDR2 reads YNFKEQ. CDR3 length: 16 amino acids.

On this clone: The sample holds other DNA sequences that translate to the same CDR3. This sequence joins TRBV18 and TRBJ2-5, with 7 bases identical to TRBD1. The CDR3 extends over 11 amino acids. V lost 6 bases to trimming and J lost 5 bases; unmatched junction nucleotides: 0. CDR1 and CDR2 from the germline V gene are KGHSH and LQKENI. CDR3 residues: CASSRGETQYF. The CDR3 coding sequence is TGTGCCAGCTCCAGGGGGGAGACCCAGTACTTC.

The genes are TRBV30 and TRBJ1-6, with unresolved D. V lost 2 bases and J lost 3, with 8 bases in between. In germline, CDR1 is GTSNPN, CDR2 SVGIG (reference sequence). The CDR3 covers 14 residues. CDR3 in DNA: TGTGCCTGGAGTTCGGGAGACTATAATTCACCCCTCCACTTT. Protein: CAWSSGDYNSPLHF.

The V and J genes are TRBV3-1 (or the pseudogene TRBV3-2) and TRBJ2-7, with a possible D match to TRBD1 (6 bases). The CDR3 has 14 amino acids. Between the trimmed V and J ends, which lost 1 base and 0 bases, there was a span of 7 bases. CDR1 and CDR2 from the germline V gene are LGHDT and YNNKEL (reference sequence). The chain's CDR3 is CASSQGQASYEQYF. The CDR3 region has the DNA TGTGCCAGCAGCCAAGGACAGGCCTCCTACGAGCAGTACTTC.

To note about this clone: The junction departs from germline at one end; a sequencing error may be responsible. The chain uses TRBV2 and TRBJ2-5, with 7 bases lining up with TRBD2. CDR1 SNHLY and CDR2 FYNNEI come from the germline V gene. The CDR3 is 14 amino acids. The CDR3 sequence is CASSEVTGGETQYF. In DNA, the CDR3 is TGTGCCAGCAGCGAAGTCACGGGAGGAGAGACCCAGTACTTC.

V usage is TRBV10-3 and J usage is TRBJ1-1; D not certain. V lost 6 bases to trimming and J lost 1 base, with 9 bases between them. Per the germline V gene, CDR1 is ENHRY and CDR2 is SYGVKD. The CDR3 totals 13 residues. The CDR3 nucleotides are TGTGCCATCAGACCGGACTCGAACACTGAAGCTTTCTTT. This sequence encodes CAIRPDSNTEAFF.

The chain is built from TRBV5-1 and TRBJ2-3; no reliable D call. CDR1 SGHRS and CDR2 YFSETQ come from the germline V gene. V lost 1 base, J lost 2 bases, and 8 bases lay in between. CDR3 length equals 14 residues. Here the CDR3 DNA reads TGCGCCAGCAGCTTGATGAGTCCCACAGATACGCAGTATTTT. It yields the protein CASSLMSPTDTQYF.

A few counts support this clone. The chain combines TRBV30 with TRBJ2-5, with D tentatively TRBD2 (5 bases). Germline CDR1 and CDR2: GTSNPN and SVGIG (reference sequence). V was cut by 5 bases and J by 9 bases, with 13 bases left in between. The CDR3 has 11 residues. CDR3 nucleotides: TGTGCCTGGGCAGAAGGGCGGGCCCAGTACTTC. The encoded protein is CAWAEGRAQYF.

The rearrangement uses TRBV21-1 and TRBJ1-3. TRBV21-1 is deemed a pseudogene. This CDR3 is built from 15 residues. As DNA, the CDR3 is TGTGCCAGCAGCAAAAGGGGAGGGGCCGGAAACACCATATATTTT. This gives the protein CASSKRGGAGNTIYF.

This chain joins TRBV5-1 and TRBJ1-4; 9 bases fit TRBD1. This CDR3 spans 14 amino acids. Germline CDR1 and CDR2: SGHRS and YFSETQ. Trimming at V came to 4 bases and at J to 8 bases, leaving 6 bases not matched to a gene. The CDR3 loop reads CASSLYGTGEKLFF. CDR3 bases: TGCGCCAGCAGCCTGTACGGGACAGGGGAAAAACTGTTTTTT.

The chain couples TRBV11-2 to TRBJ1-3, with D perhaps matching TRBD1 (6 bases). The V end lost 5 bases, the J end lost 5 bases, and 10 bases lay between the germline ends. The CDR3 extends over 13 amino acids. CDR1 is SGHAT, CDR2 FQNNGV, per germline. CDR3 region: CASSPTGRNTIYF. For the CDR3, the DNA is TGTGCCAGCAGCCCAACAGGGAGAAACACCATATATTTT.

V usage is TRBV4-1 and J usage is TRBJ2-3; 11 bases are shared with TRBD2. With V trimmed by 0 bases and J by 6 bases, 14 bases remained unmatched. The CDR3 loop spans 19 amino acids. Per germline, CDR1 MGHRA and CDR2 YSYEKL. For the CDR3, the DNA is TGCGCCAGCAGCCAAGATGGGAGGAGGCTAGCGGGGGGCAGGGATACGCAGTATTTT. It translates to CASSQDGRRLAGGRDTQYF.

The CDR3 DNA reads as TGTGCCAGCAGTTACGGGAGAGGATATAATTCACCCCTCCACTTT. Its translation is CASSYGRGYNSPLHF. The chain combines TRBV6-5 with TRBJ1-6; D unresolved. CDR3 length: 15 residues. The germline V gene encodes CDR1 MNHEY and CDR2 SVGAGI. V was pared by 2 bases and J by 4 bases, with 9 bases between.

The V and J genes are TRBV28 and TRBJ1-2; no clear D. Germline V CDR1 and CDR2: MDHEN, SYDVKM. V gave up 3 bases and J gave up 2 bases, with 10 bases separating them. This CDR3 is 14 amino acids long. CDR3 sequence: CASSLLGPNYGYTF. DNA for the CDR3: TGTGCCAGCAGTTTGCTGGGCCCAAACTATGGCTACACCTTC.

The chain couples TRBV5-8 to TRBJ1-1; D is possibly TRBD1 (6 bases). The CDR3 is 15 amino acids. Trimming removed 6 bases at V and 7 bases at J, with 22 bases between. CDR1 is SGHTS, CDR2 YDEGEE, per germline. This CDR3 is CASTLGTAGGHEAFF. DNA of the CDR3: TGTGCCAGCACCCTTGGTACCGCGGGGGGGCATGAAGCTTTCTTT.

The CDR3 spells CATSRDRAGYYGYTF. The CDR3 region has the DNA TGTGCCACCAGCAGAGATCGCGCGGGTTACTATGGCTACACCTTC. The chain is built from TRBV15 and TRBJ1-2, with no clear D. The germline V gene encodes CDR1 LNHNV and CDR2 YYDKDF (reference sequence). CDR3 size: 15 residues. Trimming stripped 0 bases from V and 3 bases from J, with 11 bases between.

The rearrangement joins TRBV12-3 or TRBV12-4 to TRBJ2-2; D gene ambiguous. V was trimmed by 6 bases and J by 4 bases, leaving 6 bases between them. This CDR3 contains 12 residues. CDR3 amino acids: CASSLLTGELFF. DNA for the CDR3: TGTGCCAGCAGCTTACTCACCGGGGAGCTGTTTTTT.

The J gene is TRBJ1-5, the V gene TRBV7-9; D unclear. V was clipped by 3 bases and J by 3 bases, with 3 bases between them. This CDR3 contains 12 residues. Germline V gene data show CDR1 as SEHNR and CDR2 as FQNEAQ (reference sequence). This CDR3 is CASSLDNQPQHF. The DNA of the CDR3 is TGTGCCAGCAGCTTGGACAATCAGCCCCAGCATTTT.

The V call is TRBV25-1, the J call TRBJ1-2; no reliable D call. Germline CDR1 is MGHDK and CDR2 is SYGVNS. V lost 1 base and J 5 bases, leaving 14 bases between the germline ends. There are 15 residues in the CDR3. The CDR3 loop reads CASSESGSGPYGYTF. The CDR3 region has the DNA TGTGCCAGCAGTGAATCAGGCAGCGGACCGTATGGCTACACCTTC.